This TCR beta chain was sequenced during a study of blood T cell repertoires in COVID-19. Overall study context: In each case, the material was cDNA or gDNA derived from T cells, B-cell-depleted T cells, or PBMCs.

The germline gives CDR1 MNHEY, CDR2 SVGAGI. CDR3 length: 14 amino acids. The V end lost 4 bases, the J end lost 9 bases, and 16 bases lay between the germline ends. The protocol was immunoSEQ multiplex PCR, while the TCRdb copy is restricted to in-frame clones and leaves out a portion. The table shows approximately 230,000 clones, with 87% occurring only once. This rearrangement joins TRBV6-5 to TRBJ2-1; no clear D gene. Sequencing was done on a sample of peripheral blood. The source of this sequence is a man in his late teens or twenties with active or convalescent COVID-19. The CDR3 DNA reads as TGTGCCAGCAGTTCTGACACCAATCCCGCTGAGCAGTTCTTC. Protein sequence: CASSSDTNPAEQFF.